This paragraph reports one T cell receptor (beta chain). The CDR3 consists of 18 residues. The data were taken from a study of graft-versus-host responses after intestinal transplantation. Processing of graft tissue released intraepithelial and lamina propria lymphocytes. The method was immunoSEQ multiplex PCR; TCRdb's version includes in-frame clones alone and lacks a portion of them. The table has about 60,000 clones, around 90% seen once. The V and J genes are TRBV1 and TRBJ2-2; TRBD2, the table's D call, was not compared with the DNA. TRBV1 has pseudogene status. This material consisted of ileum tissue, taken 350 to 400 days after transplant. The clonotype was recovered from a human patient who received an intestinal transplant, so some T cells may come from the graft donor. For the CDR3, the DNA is TGCACCAGCAGCCAAGGGGAACTAGCGGGGGCCTTTACCGGGGAGCTGTTTTTT. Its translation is CTSSQGELAGAFTGELFF.